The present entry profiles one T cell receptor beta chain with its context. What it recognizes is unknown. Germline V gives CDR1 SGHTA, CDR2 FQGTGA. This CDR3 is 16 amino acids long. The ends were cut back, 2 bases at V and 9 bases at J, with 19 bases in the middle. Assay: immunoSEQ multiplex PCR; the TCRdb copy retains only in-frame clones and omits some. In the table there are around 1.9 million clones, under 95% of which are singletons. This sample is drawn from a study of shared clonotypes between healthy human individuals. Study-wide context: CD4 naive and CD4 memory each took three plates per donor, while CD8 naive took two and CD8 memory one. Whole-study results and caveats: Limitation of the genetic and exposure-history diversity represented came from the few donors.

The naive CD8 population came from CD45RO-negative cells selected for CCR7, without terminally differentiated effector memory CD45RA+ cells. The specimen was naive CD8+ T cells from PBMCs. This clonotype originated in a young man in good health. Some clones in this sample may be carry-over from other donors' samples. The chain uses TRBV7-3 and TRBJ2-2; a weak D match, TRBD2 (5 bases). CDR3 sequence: CASSLSFGMGSRELFF. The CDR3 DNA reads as TGTGCCAGCAGCTTATCTTTCGGGATGGGGTCCCGGGAGCTGTTTTTT.